This entry lists 31 T cell receptor beta chains sequenced from one sample in a study of blood T cell repertoires in COVID-19. The data were produced by immunoSEQ multiplex PCR, yet TCRdb's version contains in-frame clones alone and is incomplete. The repertoire holds around 320,000 clones, with around 92% as singletons. Sequenced sample: PBMCs or T cells enriched from blood (not recorded which). These receptors came from a woman in her forties or fifties who had been exposed to COVID-19.

V gene TRBV7-6 combines with J gene TRBJ2-5, with 10 bases matching TRBD1. V shed 1 base, J shed 4 bases, and the junction held 18 bases outside the gene matches. Germline V gives CDR1 SGHVS, CDR2 FNYEAQ. The CDR3 covers 20 residues. The CDR3 spells CASSLVRTTGGASSAETQYF. As DNA, the CDR3 is TGTGCCAGCAGCTTAGTACGAACGACAGGGGGCGCCTCGTCAGCAGAGACCCAGTACTTC.

The V and J genes are TRBV20-1 and TRBJ2-7; 9 bases line up with TRBD2. This CDR3 comprises 15 residues. V was pared by 3 bases and J by 2 bases, with 8 bases of the junction left unmatched. Germline loops: CDR1 DFQATT, CDR2 SNEGSKA (reference sequence). CDR3 protein: CSASTSGGNTYEQYF. CDR3 DNA: TGCAGTGCTAGTACGAGCGGGGGGAACACCTACGAGCAGTACTTC.

This chain uses TRBV6-5 with TRBJ1-5, with D maybe TRBD1 (5 bases). Germline V gene sequence: CDR1 MNHEY, CDR2 SVGAGI. V lost 0 bases and J 7 bases, leaving 10 bases between the germline ends. CDR3 length: 14 residues. This CDR3 reads CASSYSGGAQPQHF. The CDR3 DNA is TGTGCCAGCAGTTACTCCGGGGGTGCACAGCCCCAGCATTTT.

This chain joins TRBV15 and TRBJ1-6; TRBD1 might be the D (6 bases). CDR1 is LNHNV, CDR2 YYDKDF, per germline (reference sequence). CDR3 size: 13 residues. Trimming removed 4 bases at V and 8 bases at J, with 9 bases between. The CDR3: CATSTRTDSPLHF. The CDR3 DNA reads as TGTGCCACCAGCACCCGGACAGATTCACCCCTCCACTTT.

This clone was picked up a small number of times. This chain uses TRBV7-2 with TRBJ2-7, with 12 nucleotides matching TRBD1. The CDR3 spans 16 residues. The J segment lost 5 bases and the V segment lost 2 bases, leaving 7 bases of the junction unmatched. Germline V gene lookup returns CDR1 SGHTA and CDR2 FQGNSA. The CDR3 DNA reads TGTGCCAGCAGCTTAACGCCGGGACAGGGGGCGGACGAGCAGTACTTC. Translated, it gives CASSLTPGQGADEQYF.

The rearrangement links TRBV4-1 to TRBJ2-7; TRBD2 matches at 7 bases. CDR1 is MGHRA, CDR2 YSYEKL, per germline. The V gene end was trimmed by 1 base and the J gene end by 0 bases; junction bases not matched to a gene: 6. The CDR3 consists of 16 residues. The CDR3 DNA sequence: TGCGCCAGCAGCCAAGTTCGGGGAGGGAGCTCCTACGAGCAGTACTTC. Translated, it gives CASSQVRGGSSYEQYF.

The chain couples TRBV6-2 or TRBV6-3 to TRBJ1-5, with D possibly TRBD1 on 6 matching bases. Trimming stripped 5 bases from V and 1 base from J, with 12 bases between. The germline CDR1 and CDR2 sequences are MNHEY and SVGEGT. CDR3 length: 15 amino acids. The CDR3, as DNA: TGTGCCAGCAGTGACACACAGGGCAGCAATCAGCCCCAGCATTTT. Amino acid sequence: CASSDTQGSNQPQHF.

This sequence joins TRBV2 and TRBJ1-1, with D uncertain. The CDR3 runs to 13 residues. Between the trimmed V and J ends, which lost 2 bases and 0 bases, there was a span of 4 bases. Per germline, CDR1 SNHLY and CDR2 FYNNEI. The CDR3 DNA follows: TGTGCCAGCAGTGAACAGGTGAACACTGAAGCTTTCTTT. Translation gives CASSEQVNTEAFF.

The genes are TRBV6-4 and TRBJ2-3; 7 bases map to TRBD2. Germline lookup yields CDR1 MRHNA and CDR2 SNTAGT. The CDR3 loop spans 13 amino acids. The V and J ends lost 0 bases and 6 bases, in that order; junction bases with no gene match: 0. Here the CDR3 reads CASSDSGGDTQYF. The CDR3 bases are TGTGCCAGCAGTGACTCCGGGGGGGATACGCAGTATTTT.

This chain connects TRBV3-1 (or the pseudogene TRBV3-2) to TRBJ1-4, with D perhaps matching TRBD1 (6 bases). CDR3 size: 14 residues. V was shortened by 6 bases and J by 5 bases, with 13 bases between the two germline ends. Germline-derived CDR1 and CDR2 are LGHDT and YNNKEL (reference sequence). CDR3 amino acids: CASSRDMGNEKLFF. As DNA, the CDR3 is TGTGCCAGCAGTCGGGACATGGGGAATGAAAAACTGTTTTTT.

The chain combines TRBV5-1 with TRBJ2-5; perhaps TRBD1 as D (6 bases). CDR1 is SGHRS, CDR2 YFSETQ, per germline. V was cut by 4 bases and J by 2 bases, with 15 bases left in between. The CDR3 runs to 15 residues. The chain's CDR3 is CASSTGQTQQETQYF. CDR3 coding DNA: TGCGCCAGCAGCACCGGACAGACTCAACAAGAGACCCAGTACTTC.

This chain links TRBV5-1 with TRBJ1-1, with 9 bases lining up with TRBD1. The germline gives CDR1 SGHRS, CDR2 YFSETQ. The CDR3 is 16 amino acids. V dropped 4 bases and J dropped 5; count of bases not matched to a gene: 12. This CDR3 reads CASSNSQGAVRTEAFF. CDR3 sequence (DNA): TGCGCCAGCAGCAATTCACAGGGGGCAGTGAGGACTGAAGCTTTCTTT.

The J gene is TRBJ1-4, the V gene TRBV27; the match to TRBD1 covers 7 bases. V was clipped by 6 bases and J by 7 bases; unmatched bases: 8. The V gene's germline CDR1 is MNHEY and CDR2 SMNVEV (reference sequence). The CDR3 spans 14 residues. The CDR3 reads CASSLDREGEKLFF. CDR3 DNA: TGTGCCAGCAGCTTAGACAGGGAAGGTGAAAAACTGTTTTTT.

The V and J genes are TRBV19 and TRBJ2-1, with D maybe TRBD1 (6 bases). This CDR3 comprises 14 residues. Deletions cut 3 bases from V and 2 bases from J, with 8 bases between. Germline V gene lookup returns CDR1 LNHDA and CDR2 SQIVND (reference sequence). Here the CDR3 reads CASSMGAPYNEQFF. DNA for the CDR3: TGTGCCAGTAGTATGGGGGCCCCCTACAATGAGCAGTTCTTC. The full variable domain, rest sourced from reference TRBV19 and TRBJ2-1, is DGGITQSPKYLFRKEGQNVTLSCEQNLNHDAMYWYRQDPGQGLRLIYYSQIVNDFQKGDIAEGYSVSREKKESFPLTVTSAQKNPTAFYLCASSMGAPYNEQFFGPGTRLTVL.

J is TRBJ1-4 and V is TRBV27; 7 positions match TRBD1. The CDR3 has 15 residues. Germline V gene data show CDR1 as MNHEY and CDR2 as SMNVEV (reference sequence). Losses at the gene ends were 7 bases for V and 6 bases for J; bases not matched to a gene: 11. This chain's CDR3 is CASKATGQRYEKLFF. CDR3 sequence (DNA): TGTGCCAGCAAGGCCACGGGACAGCGTTATGAAAAACTGTTTTTT.

This rearrangement joins TRBV19 to TRBJ2-1, with D possibly TRBD2 on 6 matching bases. The CDR3 consists of 14 residues. V was cut by 5 bases and J by 8 bases, with 16 bases left in between. Germline V gene data show CDR1 as LNHDA and CDR2 as SQIVND (reference sequence). This chain's CDR3 is CASSPGQGGDEQFF. CDR3 bases: TGTGCCAGTAGTCCGGGCCAGGGAGGCGATGAGCAGTTCTTC. Using reference TRBV19 and TRBJ2-1 for the parts outside the CDR3, the full variable domain is DGGITQSPKYLFRKEGQNVTLSCEQNLNHDAMYWYRQDPGQGLRLIYYSQIVNDFQKGDIAEGYSVSREKKESFPLTVTSAQKNPTAFYLCASSPGQGGDEQFFGPGTRLTVL.

The V gene is TRBV3-1 (or the pseudogene TRBV3-2), the J gene TRBJ1-5; D might be TRBD1 (5 bases). The CDR3 totals 15 residues. The V and J ends lost 4 bases and 6 bases respectively, with 16 bases between them. Germline V gene data show CDR1 as LGHDT and CDR2 as YNNKEL (reference sequence). The CDR3 bases are TGTGCCAGCAGCCCTGAGTGGGGGAGGTTTCAGCCCCAGCATTTT. This encodes CASSPEWGRFQPQHF.

This clone turned up a few times. The chain employs TRBV28 and TRBJ1-1; 12 bases are shared with TRBD1. Germline V gives CDR1 MDHEN, CDR2 SYDVKM. J was trimmed by 5 bases and V by 5 bases; bases with no gene match: 9. CDR3 size: 16 residues. For the CDR3, the DNA is TGTGCCAGCAGTCCTGGGACAGGGGGCTTTTGGACTGAAGCTTTCTTT. Residues: CASSPGTGGFWTEAFF.

V and J are TRBV7-2 and TRBJ2-3; 10 bases line up with TRBD1. J was trimmed by 5 bases and V by 6 bases; bases with no gene match: 8. The CDR3 runs 15 residues. The germline V gene has CDR1 SGHTA and CDR2 FQGNSA. The CDR3 DNA follows: TGTGCCAGCAGGGAAACGGGGACAGGGGTAGATACGCAGTATTTT. This translates into CASRETGTGVDTQYF.

The V call is TRBV2, the J call TRBJ1-5, with 7 nucleotides matching TRBD1. There are 16 residues in the CDR3. The germline CDR1 and CDR2 sequences are SNHLY and FYNNEI. V shed 3 bases and J 0 bases; nucleotides not matched to a gene: 5. The CDR3 reads CASSDGTAVSNQPQHF. The CDR3 bases are TGTGCCAGCAGTGACGGGACAGCAGTTAGCAATCAGCCCCAGCATTTT.

Remarks on this clone: In the same sample, other DNA sequences code for this CDR3. The CDR3 loop is CSVGTGATNEKLFF. DNA of the CDR3: TGCAGCGTCGGTACAGGGGCAACTAATGAAAAACTGTTTTTT. The V gene is TRBV29-1, the J gene TRBJ1-4, with 7 bases aligning to TRBD1. The V segment lost 6 bases and the J segment 0 bases; nucleotides outside the gene matches: 4. The CDR3 has 14 amino acids. Per germline, CDR1 SQVTM and CDR2 ANQGSEA.

The chain joins TRBV25-1 to TRBJ1-2; no firm D call. The CDR3 sequence is 13 residues long. V dropped 0 bases and J dropped 5 bases, with 7 bases sitting between them. Germline CDR1 reads MGHDK; CDR2 reads SYGVNS. The CDR3 loop is CASSEYRGYGYTF. The DNA of the CDR3 is TGTGCCAGCAGTGAATATAGAGGGTATGGCTACACCTTC.

V is TRBV28 and J is TRBJ2-2; 10 positions match TRBD2. Germline lookup yields CDR1 MDHEN and CDR2 SYDVKM. The CDR3 is 16 residues long. Trimming at V came to 1 base and at J to 4 bases, leaving 3 bases not matched to a gene. Written as DNA, the CDR3 is TGTGCCAGCAGTTTATACGAGCGGGGGGGCACCGGGGAGCTGTTTTTT. Protein product: CASSLYERGGTGELFF.

The chain carries TRBV19 and TRBJ1-2, with D hard to call. CDR1 and CDR2 (germline): LNHDA, SQIVND (reference sequence). V lost 2 bases and J 1 base, leaving 8 bases between the germline ends. The CDR3 covers 14 residues. In nucleotides, the CDR3 is TGTGCCAGTAGTATACCAGGCCTTAACTATGGCTACACCTTC. Encoded protein: CASSIPGLNYGYTF.

The V and J genes are TRBV14 and TRBJ1-6; D perhaps matches TRBD1 (6 bases). V dropped 6 bases and J dropped 7 bases, with 16 bases sitting between them. Germline V gene sequence: CDR1 SGHDN, CDR2 FVKESK. This CDR3 region has 15 residues. CDR3 sequence (DNA): TGTGCCAGCAGTCTACAGGGCCCTCCGAATTCACCCCTCCACTTT. Its translation: CASSLQGPPNSPLHF.

This chain connects TRBV29-1 to TRBJ2-7, with 13 positions matching TRBD2. With 5 bases clipped from V and 6 bases from J, the junction kept 4 bases outside the gene matches. The germline CDR1 and CDR2 sequences are SQVTM and ANQGSEA. The CDR3 contains 13 residues. The CDR3 nucleotides are TGCAGCGTTTGGACTAGCGGGGGACTCGAGCAGTACTTC. Translating gives CSVWTSGGLEQYF.

This chain joins TRBV6-5 and TRBJ2-2, with D perhaps matching TRBD2 (5 bases). Deletions cut 8 bases from V and 6 bases from J, with 13 bases between. The CDR3 is 13 residues long. From germline, CDR1 is MNHEY and CDR2 SVGAGI. For the CDR3, the DNA is TGTGCCAGCCGGGCAACTAGTCCCGGGGAGCTGTTTTTT. Its translation: CASRATSPGELFF.

The rearrangement uses TRBV6-5 and TRBJ1-5; D is undetermined. CDR1 and CDR2 (germline): MNHEY, SVGAGI. CDR3 size: 14 residues. Trimming cost V 6 bases and J 0 bases, with 9 bases left between them. The CDR3 DNA is TGTGCCAGCAGCGACGGGTATAGCAATCAGCCCCAGCATTTT. This encodes CASSDGYSNQPQHF.

V gene TRBV19 combines with J gene TRBJ1-5, with 7 bases that match TRBD1. CDR3 length: 18 amino acids. The V and J ends lost 4 bases and 6 bases, in that order; junction bases with no gene match: 18. The germline V gene encodes CDR1 LNHDA and CDR2 SQIVND (reference sequence). As DNA, the CDR3 is TGTGCCAGTAGTACAGCCCCGCGGCCCCAGGGGGGCGGTCAGCCCCAGCATTTT. As protein: CASSTAPRPQGGGQPQHF.

The chain combines TRBV10-3 with TRBJ2-5; the D is unclear. The CDR3 is made up of 15 amino acids. Germline-derived CDR1 and CDR2 are ENHRY and SYGVKD. V dropped 3 bases and J dropped 2 bases, with 13 bases sitting between them. CDR3 residues: CAISEGKPGQETQYF. DNA of the CDR3: TGTGCCATCAGTGAAGGAAAGCCAGGACAAGAGACCCAGTACTTC.

This clone was recorded a few times. The gene calls are TRBV2 and TRBJ2-7, with TRBD2 as a possible D gene (6 bases). The germline V and J ends were trimmed by 6 bases and 5 bases, with 17 bases remaining between them. The CDR3 runs 14 residues. The V gene's germline CDR1 is SNHLY and CDR2 FYNNEI. In DNA form, the CDR3 reads TGTGCCAGCAGGTTCGGGCCTCCGGGGGACGAGCAGTACTTC. Translation: CASRFGPPGDEQYF.